The clone carrying this T cell receptor beta chain was seen more than once but under ten times. Its antigen remains unknown. The germline V gene has CDR1 SGHRS and CDR2 YFSETQ. Trimming shortened V by 2 bases and J by 0 bases, and 10 bases separated the two germline ends. CDR3 size: 15 residues. This sample is drawn from a study of response to subunit inactivated influenza vaccine. Findings and caveats of the study: Authors suggested each seasonal flu vaccination may recruit only limited numbers of new T cells.

One entry per CDR3 protein results from TCRdb running MiXCR on the RT-PCR reads. Of approximately 500,000 distinct CDR3 sequences listed, roughly 13% are singletons. The specimen comprised PBMCs from blood, sampled around seven weeks after vaccination. The clonotype comes from a man between 45 and 60 years old who received an inactivated influenza vaccine. The chain employs TRBV5-1 and TRBJ2-3; TRBD2 might be the D (5 bases). CDR3 in amino acids: CASSFVGVSTDTQYF. CDR3 sequence (DNA): TGCGCCAGCAGCTTTGTGGGAGTTAGCACAGATACGCAGTATTTT.